The following is a TCR beta chain sequence with its context. Germline-derived CDR1 and CDR2 are LNHNV and YYDKDF (reference sequence). The ends were cut back, 4 bases at V and 0 bases at J, with 15 bases in the middle. The CDR3 length is 17 residues. The entry originates in a study of cytomegalovirus exposure and HLA in healthy donors. Study summary: In an early release, HLA-typed donors contributed some 80 million unique TCR sequences.

A multiplex PCR was run with 60 Vbeta primers and 13 Jbeta primers. Profiling relied on immunoSEQ multiplex PCR, and the TCRdb table lists in-frame clones only, not all of them. The sample includes 200,000 to 250,000 clones, under 80% seen only once; the top ten take about 0.2%. The TCR originated in a girl aged 2-10 years in good health and CMV-seronegative. This chain connects TRBV15 to TRBJ1-4; no clear D gene. Input material: PBMCs. CDR3 amino acids: CATSKLPGLSTNEKLFF. The CDR3 region has the DNA TGTGCCACCAGCAAATTACCCGGACTCTCAACTAATGAAAAACTGTTTTTT.